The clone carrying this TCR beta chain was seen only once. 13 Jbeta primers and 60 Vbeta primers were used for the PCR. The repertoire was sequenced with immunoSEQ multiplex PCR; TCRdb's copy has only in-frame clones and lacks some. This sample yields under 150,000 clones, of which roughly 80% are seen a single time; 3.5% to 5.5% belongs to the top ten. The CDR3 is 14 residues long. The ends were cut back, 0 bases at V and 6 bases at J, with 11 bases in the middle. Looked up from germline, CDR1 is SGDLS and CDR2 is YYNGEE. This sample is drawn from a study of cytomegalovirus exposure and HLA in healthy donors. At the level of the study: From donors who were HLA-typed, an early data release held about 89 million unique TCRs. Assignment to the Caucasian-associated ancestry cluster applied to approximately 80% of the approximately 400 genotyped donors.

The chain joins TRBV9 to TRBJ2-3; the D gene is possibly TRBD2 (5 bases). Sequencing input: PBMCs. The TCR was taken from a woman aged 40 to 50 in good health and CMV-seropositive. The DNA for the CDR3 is TGTGCCAGCAGCGTAGGCGGAGGATGGGATACGCAGTATTTT. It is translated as CASSVGGGWDTQYF. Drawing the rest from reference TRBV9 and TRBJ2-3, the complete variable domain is DSGVTQTPKHLITATGQRVTLRCSPRSGDLSVYWYQQSLDQGLQFLIQYYNGEERAKGNILERFSAQQFPDLHSELNLSSLELGDSALYFCASSVGGGWDTQYFGPGTRLTVL.